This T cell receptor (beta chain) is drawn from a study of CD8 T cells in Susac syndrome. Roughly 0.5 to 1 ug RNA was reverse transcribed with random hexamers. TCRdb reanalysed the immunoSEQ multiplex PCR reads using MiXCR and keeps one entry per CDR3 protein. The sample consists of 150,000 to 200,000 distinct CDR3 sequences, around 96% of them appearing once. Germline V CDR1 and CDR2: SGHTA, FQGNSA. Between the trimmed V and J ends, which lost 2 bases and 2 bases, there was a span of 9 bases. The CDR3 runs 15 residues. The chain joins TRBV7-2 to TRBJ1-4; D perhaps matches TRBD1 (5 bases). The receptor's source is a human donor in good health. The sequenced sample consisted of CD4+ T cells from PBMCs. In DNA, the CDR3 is TGTGCCAGCAGCTTAACAGGTCCTACTAATGAAAAACTGTTTTTT. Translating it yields CASSLTGPTNEKLFF.